The 10 T cell receptor beta chains in this list originate from one sample, sequenced in a study of T cells in Graves' hyperthyroidism and ophthalmopathy. Amplification yielded TCR beta CDR3 regions, with RNA transcripts as the source. Primed by the HTBI set, a first-round RT-PCR was run on the TCR CDR3. TCRdb fed the multiplex PCR reads into MiXCR, producing one record per CDR3 protein. The repertoire consists of 350,000 to 450,000 distinct CDR3 sequences, with roughly 13% occurring once and the leading ten covering approximately 29%. The sample consisted of blood. These receptors all come from a man in his fifties with Graves' ophthalmopathy.

This clonotype was observed many times. The chain joins TRBV13 to TRBJ2-2, with 15 bases that match TRBD2. J gave up 5 bases and V 7 bases, and 5 bases lay outside the gene matches. The length of the CDR3 is 16 residues. Per germline, CDR1 PRHDT and CDR2 FYEKMQ (reference sequence). CDR3 sequence: CASKPGLAGGTGELFF. The CDR3 DNA reads as TGTGCCAGCAAACCGGGACTAGCGGGAGGTACCGGGGAGCTGTTTTTT.

This clonotype occurred many times. The J gene is TRBJ2-3, the V gene TRBV7-6, with 13 nucleotides matching TRBD2. Germline V gene data show CDR1 as SGHVS and CDR2 as FNYEAQ. The J segment lost 0 bases and the V segment lost 5 bases, leaving 8 bases of the junction unmatched. The length of the CDR3 is 18 residues. The CDR3 DNA reads TGTGCCAGCAGCGGGGGACTAGCGGGGCCCGCTAGCACAGATACGCAGTATTTT. It yields the protein CASSGGLAGPASTDTQYF.

This clonotype was recorded at least ten times. This chain links TRBV5-5 with TRBJ1-2, with D perhaps TRBD1 (5 bases). From germline, CDR1 is SGHKS and CDR2 YYEKEE (reference sequence). This CDR3 has 16 residues. The V end lost 0 bases, the J end lost 1 base, and 13 bases lay between the germline ends. The CDR3 reads CASSLGVVQGNYGYTF. The DNA of the CDR3 is TGTGCCAGCAGCTTGGGCGTCGTCCAGGGTAACTATGGCTACACCTTC.

A word on this clonotype: This may be a read error, as it is one base from a much larger clone. The CDR3 spells CASSQDGQLTDTQYF. In nucleotides, the CDR3 is TGTGCCAGCAGCCAAGATGGACAGCTCACAGATACGCAGTATTTT. V usage is TRBV4-2 and J usage is TRBJ2-3, with D perhaps matching TRBD1 (6 bases). Germline assignment: CDR1 LGHNA and CDR2 YNFKEQ. CDR3 size: 15 residues. Trimming shortened V by 0 bases and J by 2 bases, and 9 bases separated the two germline ends.

This clonotype was observed a handful of times. The chain carries TRBV7-9 and TRBJ2-7, with 8 bases fitting TRBD2. The V segment lost 7 bases and the J segment 0 bases; nucleotides outside the gene matches: 8. The germline gives CDR1 SEHNR, CDR2 FQNEAQ (reference sequence). The CDR3 runs 15 residues. CDR3 sequence: CASTEKGTSSYEQYF. The CDR3, as DNA: TGTGCCAGCACCGAAAAGGGGACTAGCTCCTACGAGCAGTACTTC.

This chain connects TRBV6-1 to TRBJ2-1; no firm D call. The CDR3 runs 13 residues. Trimming left V 5 bases short and J 3 bases short, with 8 bases between. Germline CDR1 is MNHNS and CDR2 is SASEGT. The CDR3 region is CASSRYSYNEQFF. The CDR3 DNA follows: TGTGCCAGCAGTCGATACAGCTACAATGAGCAGTTCTTC.

The table lists this clonotype with a few counts. The chain has TRBV19 and TRBJ2-3; weak D call: TRBD2 (5 bases). The CDR3 is made up of 13 amino acids. Germline V gives CDR1 LNHDA, CDR2 SQIVND (reference sequence). Trimming cost V 4 bases and J 6 bases, with 11 bases left between them. This CDR3 is CASSKLGDDTQYF. CDR3 DNA: TGTGCCAGTAGTAAATTGGGAGACGATACGCAGTATTTT.

This clonotype was detected only once. This chain connects TRBV28 to TRBJ1-3; maybe TRBD1 (5 bases). Germline V gene data show CDR1 as MDHEN and CDR2 as SYDVKM. The CDR3 runs 14 residues. V was pared by 6 bases and J by 3 bases, with 12 bases between. This CDR3 is CASSMRGVGNTIYF. CDR3 DNA sequence: TGTGCCAGCAGCATGCGGGGGGTTGGAAACACCATATATTTT.

This clonotype was counted once. V and J are TRBV30 and TRBJ1-1; tentative D call: TRBD1 (5 bases). This CDR3 comprises 13 residues. Germline assignment: CDR1 GTSNPN and CDR2 SVGIG (reference sequence). The germline V and J ends were trimmed by 7 bases and 4 bases, with 16 bases remaining between them. DNA for the CDR3: TGTGCCTCGGACATGGAAGTGCGCACTGAAGCTTTCTTT. Its protein is CASDMEVRTEAFF.

The rearrangement links TRBV7-9 to TRBJ1-3; 7 nucleotides agree with TRBD1. Per the germline V gene, CDR1 is SEHNR and CDR2 is FQNEAQ (reference sequence). V lost 5 bases to trimming and J lost 1 base; unmatched junction nucleotides: 8. This CDR3 is built from 16 residues. The CDR3 spells CASSTRRQGSGNTIYF. CDR3 bases: TGTGCCAGCAGCACCCGCCGACAGGGTTCTGGAAACACCATATATTTT. The entire variable domain, with the rest obtained from reference TRBV7-9 and TRBJ1-3, is as follows: DTGVSQNPRHKITKRGQNVTFRCDPISEHNRLYWYRQTLGQGPEFLTYFQNEAQLEKSRLLSDRFSAERPKGSFSTLEIQRTEQGDSAMYLCASSTRRQGSGNTIYFGEGSWLTVV.